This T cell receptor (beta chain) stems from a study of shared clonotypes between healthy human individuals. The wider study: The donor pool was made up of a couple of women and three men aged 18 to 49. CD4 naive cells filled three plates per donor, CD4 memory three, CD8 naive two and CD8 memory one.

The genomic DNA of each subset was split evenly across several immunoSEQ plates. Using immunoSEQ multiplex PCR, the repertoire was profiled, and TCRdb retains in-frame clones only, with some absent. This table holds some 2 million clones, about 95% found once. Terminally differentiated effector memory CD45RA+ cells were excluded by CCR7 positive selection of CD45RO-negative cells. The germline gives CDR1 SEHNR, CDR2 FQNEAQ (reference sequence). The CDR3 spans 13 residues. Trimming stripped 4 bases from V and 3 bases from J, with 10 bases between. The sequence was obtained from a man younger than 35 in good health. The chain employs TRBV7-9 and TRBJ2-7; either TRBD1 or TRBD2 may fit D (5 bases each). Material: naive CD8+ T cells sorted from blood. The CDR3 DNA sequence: TGTGCCAGCAGCTGGGTGGGGGACTACGAGCAGTACTTC. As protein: CASSWVGDYEQYF.